This T cell receptor beta chain was observed in a study of T cells in Graves' hyperthyroidism and ophthalmopathy (dated by TCRdb to the late 2010s). Notes on the research overall: Peripheral blood samples were taken at initial diagnosis, before any treatment was given. To identify distinguishing TCR V-J signatures, a discovery cohort of about 95 patients was used, comprising some 43 with Graves' ophthalmopathy and some 57 with stable Graves' hyperthyroidism. An independent validation cohort of under 20 hyperthyroidism patients and approximately 17 patients who later progressed to ophthalmopathy tested prospective prediction of ophthalmopathy. The approximately 95 discovery patients were divided at random into training and test sets in a 7:3 ratio. In addition, the study compared T-cell repertoires in thyroid tissue and in blood from roughly six Graves' hyperthyroidism patients. After sampling, hyperthyroidism patients received methimazole starting at 30 mg daily, and ophthalmopathy patients received high-dose intravenous methylprednisolone. The paper reports TCR Vbeta CDR3 sequencing of some 140 peripheral blood samples: fewer than 50 ophthalmopathy, about 75 hyperthyroidism and around 17 progressor patients.

The CDR3, from cysteine to phenylalanine, totals 15 residues. Here the CDR3 DNA is all that survives: 45 bases in frame from base 1. CDR1 is given as SGHRS and CDR2 as YFSETQ, both from the germline V gene. Between the V and J ends, shortened by 10 bases and 1 base respectively, the junction contains 17 bases. Overall results and qualifications from the work: In validation, the model predicted progression to ophthalmopathy with 55% to 71% sensitivity and approximately 78% specificity, a median of approximately 6.7 months before onset. In cross-validation, a model built on a 13 V-J signature told ophthalmopathy apart from stable hyperthyroidism with under 90% sensitivity and approximately 84% specificity, and in testing the same model reached 80%/75%. Most expanded thyroid clonotypes (frequency above 0.001) were also detected in blood, a finding suggesting that blood repertoires may reflect thyroid immune responses. No statistical method was used to set the sample size in advance, and investigators knew the group allocation.

The TCR beta CDR3 regions were amplified from RNA transcripts. The first round of RT-PCR for the TCR CDR3 was performed with the HTBI primer set and the Qiagen OneStep RT-PCR kit. Libraries were constructed in a second round of multiplex PCR, after which size selection and purification were performed. Paired-end sequencing of the libraries was performed with 100 bp reads on an Illumina HiSeq2000. As for the original processing: SOAPnuke was used to process the raw data, throwing out any read that contained adapters or uncalled bases, had a mean Phred below 15, or lacked an exact constant-primer or identifier match. COPE v1.2.5 was used to merge high-quality paired reads, and clonotypes were defined as unique nucleotide sequences. MiTCR v1.1 was used to align the clonotypes against IMGT TRBV, TRBD and TRBJ reference segments. Analysis was restricted to V-J combinations with a frequency above 0.0001, which covered about 99% of repertoires. The TCS score was defined as F50 (clonal expansion) divided by E x V (chaos), with BLOSUM62-based TCRdist calculated between CDR3 peptides within each V-J. Welch's t-statistics and random forest reduced fewer than 550 V-J features to 13, which were used in a naive Bayes classifier (R e1071). The public reads were run again by TCRdb, first through fastp at Q25 and then through MiXCR, and only productive beta chains were kept. A single entry per CDR3 protein holds the most common genes and DNA from its merged rows. Clone size and V and J calls follow TCRdb, not the original study. This sample has over 550,000 distinct CDR3 sequences in its table, and over 15% of those were observed once. More than 15% of the sample is taken by the ten largest.

Stable Graves' hyperthyroidism was defined as the absence of progression to ophthalmopathy over 18 months of follow-up. Hyperthyroidism patients were aged 18 to 65 years and newly diagnosed, with disease duration of less than 2 months. Any patient with an uncontrolled infection, another autoimmune disease, pregnancy or lactation was excluded. Diagnoses were based on clinical symptoms, serum thyroxine and TRAb, thyroid ultrasound and orbital computed tomography. Ficoll-Paque density gradient centrifugation was used to isolate PBMCs from under 11 ml of fresh peripheral blood. Total RNA was extracted using Trizol reagent, and RNA quality was assessed on an Agilent 2100 Bioanalyzer. For this clonotype: Its antigen remains undetermined. Base qualities are not at hand, and no much larger clone is one base apart.

The receptor was derived from a woman aged 18-29 years with Graves' hyperthyroidism. Sequencing used blood. The rearrangement joined TRBV5-1 to TRBJ1-4; TRBD1 might be the D gene, on 5 matching bases. CDR3 loop: CAPRGTGGTNEKLFF. The bases are TGCGCCCCTAGGGGCACAGGCGGAACTAATGAAAAACTGTTTTTT. Reference TRBV5-1 and TRBJ1-4 proteins supply the regions before and after the CDR3; the full variable domain is: KAGVTQTPRYLIKTRGQQVTLSCSPISGHRSVSWYQQTPGQGLQFLFEYFSETQRNKGNFPGRFSGRQFSNSRSEMNVSTLELGDSALYLCAPRGTGGTNEKLFFGSGTQLSVL.